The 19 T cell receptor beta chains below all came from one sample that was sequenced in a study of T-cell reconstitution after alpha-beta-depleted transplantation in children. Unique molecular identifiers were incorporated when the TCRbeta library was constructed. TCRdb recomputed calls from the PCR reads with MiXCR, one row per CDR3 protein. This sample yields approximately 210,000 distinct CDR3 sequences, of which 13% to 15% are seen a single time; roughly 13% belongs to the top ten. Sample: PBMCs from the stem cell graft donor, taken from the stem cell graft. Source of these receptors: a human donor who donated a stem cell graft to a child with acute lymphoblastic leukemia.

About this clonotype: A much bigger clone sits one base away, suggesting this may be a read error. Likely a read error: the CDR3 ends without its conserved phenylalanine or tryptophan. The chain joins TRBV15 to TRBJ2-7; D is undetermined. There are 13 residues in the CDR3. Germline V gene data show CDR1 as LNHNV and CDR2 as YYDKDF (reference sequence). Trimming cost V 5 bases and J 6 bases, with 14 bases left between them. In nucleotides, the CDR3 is TGTGCCACCAGCCCTCGCTACGATGGCGAGCAGTACCTC. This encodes CATSPRYDGEQYL.

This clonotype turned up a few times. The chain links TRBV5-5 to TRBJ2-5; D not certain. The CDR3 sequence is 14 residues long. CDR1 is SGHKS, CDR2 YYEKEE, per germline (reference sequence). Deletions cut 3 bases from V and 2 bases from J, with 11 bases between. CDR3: CASSSGKGQETQYF. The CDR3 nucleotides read TGTGCCAGCAGCTCTGGAAAGGGACAAGAGACCCAGTACTTC. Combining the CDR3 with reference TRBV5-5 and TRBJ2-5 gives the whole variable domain DAGVTQSPTHLIKTRGQQVTLRCSPISGHKSVSWYQQVLGQGPQFIFQYYEKEERGRGNFPDRFSARQFPNYSSELNVNALLLGDSALYLCASSSGKGQETQYFGPGTRLLVL.

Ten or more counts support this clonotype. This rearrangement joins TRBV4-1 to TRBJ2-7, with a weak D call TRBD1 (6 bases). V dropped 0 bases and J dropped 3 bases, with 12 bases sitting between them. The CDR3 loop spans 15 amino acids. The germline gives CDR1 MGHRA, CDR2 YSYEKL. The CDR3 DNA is TGCGCCAGCAGCCAAGACAGGGGTCCTTACTACGAGCAGTACTTC. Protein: CASSQDRGPYYEQYF.

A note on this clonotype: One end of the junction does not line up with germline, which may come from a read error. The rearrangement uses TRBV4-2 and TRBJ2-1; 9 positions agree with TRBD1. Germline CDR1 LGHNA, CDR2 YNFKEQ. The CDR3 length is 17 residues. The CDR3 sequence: CAISPGTGFSSVDEQFF. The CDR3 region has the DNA TGTGCCATCAGCCCCGGGACAGGGTTTAGTTCTGTCGATGAGCAGTTCTTC.

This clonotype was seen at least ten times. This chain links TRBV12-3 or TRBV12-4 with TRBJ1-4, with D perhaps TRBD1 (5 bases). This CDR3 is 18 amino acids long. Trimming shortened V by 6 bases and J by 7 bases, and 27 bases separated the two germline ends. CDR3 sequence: CASRGPGRDWGSGEKLFF. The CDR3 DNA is TGTGCCAGCAGGGGCCCGGGCAGGGATTGGGGCTCGGGTGAAAAACTGTTTTTT.

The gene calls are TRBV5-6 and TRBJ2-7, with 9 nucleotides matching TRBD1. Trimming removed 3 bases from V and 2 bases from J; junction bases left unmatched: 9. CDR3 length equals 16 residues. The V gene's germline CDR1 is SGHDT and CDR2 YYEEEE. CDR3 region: CASSSNSGQGAYEQYF. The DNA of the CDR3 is TGTGCCAGCAGCTCGAATTCGGGACAGGGCGCCTACGAGCAGTACTTC.

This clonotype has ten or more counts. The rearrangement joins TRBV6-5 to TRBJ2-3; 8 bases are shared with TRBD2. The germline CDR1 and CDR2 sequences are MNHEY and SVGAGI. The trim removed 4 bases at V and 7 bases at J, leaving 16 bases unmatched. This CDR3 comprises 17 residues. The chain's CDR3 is CASSSRRRTSSPHTQYF. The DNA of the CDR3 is TGTGCCAGCAGTTCACGCCGCCGGACTAGCTCCCCCCATACGCAGTATTTT.

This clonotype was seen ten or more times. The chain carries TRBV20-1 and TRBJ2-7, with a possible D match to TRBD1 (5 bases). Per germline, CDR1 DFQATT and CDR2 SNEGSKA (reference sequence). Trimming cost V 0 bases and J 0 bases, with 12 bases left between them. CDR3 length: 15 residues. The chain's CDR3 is CSAREYQGFSYEQYF. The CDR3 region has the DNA TGCAGTGCTAGAGAGTATCAGGGTTTCTCCTACGAGCAGTACTTC.

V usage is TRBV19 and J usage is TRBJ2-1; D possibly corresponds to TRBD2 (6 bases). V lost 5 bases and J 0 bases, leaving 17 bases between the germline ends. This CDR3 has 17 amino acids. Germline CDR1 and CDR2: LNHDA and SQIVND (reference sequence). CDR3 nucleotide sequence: TGTGCCAGTAGTGATTTAAGACTAGATCACTCCTACAATGAGCAGTTCTTC. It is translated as CASSDLRLDHSYNEQFF.

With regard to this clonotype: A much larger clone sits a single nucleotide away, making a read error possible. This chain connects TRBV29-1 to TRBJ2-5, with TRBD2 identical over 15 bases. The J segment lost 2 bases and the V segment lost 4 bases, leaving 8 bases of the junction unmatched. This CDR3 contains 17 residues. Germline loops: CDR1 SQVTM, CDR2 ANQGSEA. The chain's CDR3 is CSVGGLAGGPAQETQYF. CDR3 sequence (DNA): TGCAGCGTTGGAGGACTAGCGGGAGGGCCGGCTCAAGAGACCCAGTACTTC. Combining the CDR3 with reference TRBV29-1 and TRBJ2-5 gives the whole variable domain SAVISQKPSRDICQRGTSLTIQCQVDSQVTMMFWYRQQPGQSLTLIATANQGSEATYESGFVIDKFPISRPNLTFSTLTVSNMSPEDSSIYLCSVGGLAGGPAQETQYFGPGTRLLVL.

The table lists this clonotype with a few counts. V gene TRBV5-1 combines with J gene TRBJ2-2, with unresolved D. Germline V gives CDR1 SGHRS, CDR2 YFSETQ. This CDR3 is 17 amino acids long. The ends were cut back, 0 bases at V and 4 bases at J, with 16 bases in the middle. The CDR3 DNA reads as TGCGCCAGCAGCTTGGAAGGTCCAGAATTGGGCACCGGGGAGCTGTTTTTT. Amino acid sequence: CASSLEGPELGTGELFF.

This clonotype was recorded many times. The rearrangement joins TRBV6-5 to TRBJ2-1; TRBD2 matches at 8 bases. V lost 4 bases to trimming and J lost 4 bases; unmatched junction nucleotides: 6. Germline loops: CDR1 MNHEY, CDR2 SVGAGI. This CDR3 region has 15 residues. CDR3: CASSSGLGKYNEQFF. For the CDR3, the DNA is TGTGCCAGCAGTTCGGGACTAGGAAAATACAATGAGCAGTTCTTC.

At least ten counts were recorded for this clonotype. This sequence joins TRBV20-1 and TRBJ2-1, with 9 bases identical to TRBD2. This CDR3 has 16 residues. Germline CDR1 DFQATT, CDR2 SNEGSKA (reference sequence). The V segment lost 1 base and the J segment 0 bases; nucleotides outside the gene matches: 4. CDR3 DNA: TGCAGTGCTAGAGGGACTAGCGCGAGCTCCTACAATGAGCAGTTCTTC. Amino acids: CSARGTSASSYNEQFF.

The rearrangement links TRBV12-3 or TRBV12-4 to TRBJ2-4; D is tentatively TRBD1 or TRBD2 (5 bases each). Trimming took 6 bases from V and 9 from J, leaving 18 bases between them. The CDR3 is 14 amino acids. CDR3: CASSPSWGSIIQYF. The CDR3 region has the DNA TGTGCCAGCAGCCCTTCGTGGGGGTCGATCATTCAGTACTTC.

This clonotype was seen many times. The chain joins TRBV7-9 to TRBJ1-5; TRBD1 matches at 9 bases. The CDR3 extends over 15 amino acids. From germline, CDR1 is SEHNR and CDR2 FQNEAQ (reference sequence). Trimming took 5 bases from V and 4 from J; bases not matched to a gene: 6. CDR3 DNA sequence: TGTGCCAGCAGCACCTCCGGGACAGGGAATCAGCCCCAGCATTTT. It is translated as CASSTSGTGNQPQHF. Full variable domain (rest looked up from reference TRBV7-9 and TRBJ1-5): DTGVSQNPRHKITKRGQNVTFRCDPISEHNRLYWYRQTLGQGPEFLTYFQNEAQLEKSRLLSDRFSAERPKGSFSTLEIQRTEQGDSAMYLCASSTSGTGNQPQHFGDGTRLSIL.

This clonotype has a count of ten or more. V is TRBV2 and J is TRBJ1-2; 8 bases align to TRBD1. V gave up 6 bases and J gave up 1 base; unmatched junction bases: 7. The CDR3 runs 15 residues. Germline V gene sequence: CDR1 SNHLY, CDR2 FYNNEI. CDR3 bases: TGTGCCAGCAGGACAGGGGCCAACCTTAACTATGGCTACACCTTC. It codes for CASRTGANLNYGYTF.

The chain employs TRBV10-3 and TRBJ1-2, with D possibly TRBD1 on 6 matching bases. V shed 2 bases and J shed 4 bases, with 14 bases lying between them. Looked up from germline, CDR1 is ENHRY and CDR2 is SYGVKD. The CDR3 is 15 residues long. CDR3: CAISEGLGGRYGYTF. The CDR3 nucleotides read TGTGCCATCAGTGAGGGACTCGGGGGGCGCTATGGCTACACCTTC.

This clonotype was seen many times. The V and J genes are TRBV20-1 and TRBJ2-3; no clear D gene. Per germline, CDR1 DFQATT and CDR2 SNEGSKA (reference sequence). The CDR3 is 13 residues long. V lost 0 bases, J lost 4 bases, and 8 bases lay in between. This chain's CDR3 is CSARDFVADTQYF. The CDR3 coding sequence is TGCAGTGCTAGAGATTTTGTGGCAGATACGCAGTATTTT.

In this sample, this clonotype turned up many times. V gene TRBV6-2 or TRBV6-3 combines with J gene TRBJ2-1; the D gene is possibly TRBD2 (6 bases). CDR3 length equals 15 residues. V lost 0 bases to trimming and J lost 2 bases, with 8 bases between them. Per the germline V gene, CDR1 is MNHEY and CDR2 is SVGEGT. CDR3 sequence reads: CASSYSRLAYNEQFF. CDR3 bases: TGTGCCAGCAGTTACTCGAGACTAGCCTACAATGAGCAGTTCTTC.